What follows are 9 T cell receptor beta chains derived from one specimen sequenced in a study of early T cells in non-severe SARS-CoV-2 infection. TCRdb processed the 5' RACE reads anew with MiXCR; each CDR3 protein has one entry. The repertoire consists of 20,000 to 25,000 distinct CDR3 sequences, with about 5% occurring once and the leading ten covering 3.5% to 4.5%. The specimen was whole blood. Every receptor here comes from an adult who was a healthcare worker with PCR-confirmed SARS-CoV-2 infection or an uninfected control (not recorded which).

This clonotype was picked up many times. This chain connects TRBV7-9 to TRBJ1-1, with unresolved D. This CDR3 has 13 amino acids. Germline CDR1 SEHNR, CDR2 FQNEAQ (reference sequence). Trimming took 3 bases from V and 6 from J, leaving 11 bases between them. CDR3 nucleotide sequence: TGTGCCAGCAGCTTCTACTCGGGCGCTGAAGCTTTCTTT. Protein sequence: CASSFYSGAEAFF.

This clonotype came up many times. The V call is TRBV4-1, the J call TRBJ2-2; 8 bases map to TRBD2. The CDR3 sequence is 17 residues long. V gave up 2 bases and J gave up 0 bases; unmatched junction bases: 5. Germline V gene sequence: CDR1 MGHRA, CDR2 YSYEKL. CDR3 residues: CASSQPAGGPNTGELFF. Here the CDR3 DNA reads TGCGCCAGCAGCCAACCCGCGGGGGGTCCGAACACCGGGGAGCTGTTTTTT.

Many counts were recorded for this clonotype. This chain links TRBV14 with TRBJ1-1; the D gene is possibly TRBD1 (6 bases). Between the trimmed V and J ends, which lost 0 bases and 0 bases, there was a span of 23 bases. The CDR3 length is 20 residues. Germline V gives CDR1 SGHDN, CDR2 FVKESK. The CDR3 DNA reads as TGTGCCAGCAGCCAAGATCGAACCCTCAGACCAGGGGCTCTGAACACTGAAGCTTTCTTT. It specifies CASSQDRTLRPGALNTEAFF.

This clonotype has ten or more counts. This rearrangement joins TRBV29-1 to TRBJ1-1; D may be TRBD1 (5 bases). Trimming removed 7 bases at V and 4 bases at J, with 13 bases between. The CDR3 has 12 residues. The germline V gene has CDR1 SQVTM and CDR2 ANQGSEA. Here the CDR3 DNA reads TGCAGCGGTGGCAACGGGGGCACTGAAGCTTTCTTT. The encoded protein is CSGGNGGTEAFF.

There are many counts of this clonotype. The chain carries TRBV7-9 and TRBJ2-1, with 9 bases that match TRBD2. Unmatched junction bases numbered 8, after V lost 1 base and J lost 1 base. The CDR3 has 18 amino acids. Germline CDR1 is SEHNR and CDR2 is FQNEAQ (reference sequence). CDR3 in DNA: TGTGCCAGCAGCTTAGGTCTTAGCGGGGGCCCGTCCTACAATGAGCAGTTCTTC. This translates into CASSLGLSGGPSYNEQFF.

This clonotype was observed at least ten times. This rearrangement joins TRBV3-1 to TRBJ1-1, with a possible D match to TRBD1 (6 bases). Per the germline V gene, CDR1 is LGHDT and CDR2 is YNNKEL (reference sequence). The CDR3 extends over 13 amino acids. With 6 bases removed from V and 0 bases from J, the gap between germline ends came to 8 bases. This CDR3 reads CASRGGVNTEAFF. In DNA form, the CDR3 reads TGTGCCAGCAGAGGGGGGGTGAACACTGAAGCTTTCTTT.

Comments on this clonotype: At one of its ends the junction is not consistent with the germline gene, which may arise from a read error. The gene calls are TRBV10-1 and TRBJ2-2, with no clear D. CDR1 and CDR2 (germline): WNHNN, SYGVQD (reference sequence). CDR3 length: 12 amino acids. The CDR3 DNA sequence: TGCGCCTGCAGTGATCTAACCGGGGAGCTGTTTTTT. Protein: CACSDLTGELFF.

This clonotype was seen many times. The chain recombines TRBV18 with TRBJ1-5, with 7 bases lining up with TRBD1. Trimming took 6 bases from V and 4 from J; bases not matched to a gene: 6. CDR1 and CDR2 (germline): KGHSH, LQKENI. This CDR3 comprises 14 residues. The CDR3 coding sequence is TGTGCCAGCTCGCAGAACAGGGGAAATCAGCCCCAGCATTTT. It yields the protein CASSQNRGNQPQHF.

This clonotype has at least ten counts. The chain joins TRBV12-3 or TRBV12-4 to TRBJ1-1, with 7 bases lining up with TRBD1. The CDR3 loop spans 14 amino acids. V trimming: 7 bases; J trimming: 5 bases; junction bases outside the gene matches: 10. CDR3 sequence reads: CASTMDRRRTEAFF. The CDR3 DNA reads TGTGCCAGCACCATGGACAGGAGGAGGACTGAAGCTTTCTTT.